These 5 T cell receptor beta chains originate from one sample sequenced in a study of blood T cell repertoires in COVID-19. TCRdb's copy holds only in-frame clones and misses some; the assay was immunoSEQ multiplex PCR. The sample includes around 37,000 clones, roughly nine tenths of them seen just once. The specimen sequenced was peripheral blood. These receptors originate from a man in his forties or fifties with active or convalescent COVID-19.

The CDR3 region is CASSHSGRGSYEQYF. In nucleotides, the CDR3 is TGTGCCAGCAGCCACAGTGGCAGGGGGTCCTACGAGCAGTACTTC. V is TRBV14 and J is TRBJ2-7; 7 positions match TRBD1. J gave up 1 base and V 3 bases, and 6 bases lay outside the gene matches. The CDR3 covers 15 residues. Germline loops: CDR1 SGHDN, CDR2 FVKESK.

This chain links TRBV11-2 with TRBJ2-1, with D maybe TRBD2 (7 bases). CDR1 and CDR2 from the germline V gene are SGHAT and FQNNGV. CDR3 length equals 14 residues. Deletions cut 4 bases from V and 6 bases from J, with 13 bases between. The CDR3 DNA reads TGTGCCAGCAGCTCGCCTAGGGGGGGCAATGAGCAGTTCTTC. Translating it yields CASSSPRGGNEQFF.

The J gene is TRBJ2-5, the V gene TRBV2, with unresolved D. Germline CDR1 and CDR2: SNHLY and FYNNEI. The CDR3 extends over 12 amino acids. Trimming pared 3 bases from V and 3 bases from J, leaving 5 bases between. As DNA, the CDR3 is TGTGCCAGCAGTGACGCAGAAGAGACCCAGTACTTC. This sequence encodes CASSDAEETQYF.

This chain connects TRBV12-5 to TRBJ2-5; 8 bases line up with TRBD1. The length of the CDR3 is 14 residues. Trimming cost V 5 bases and J 9 bases; bases outside gene matches: 11. The V gene's germline CDR1 is LGHNT and CDR2 FRNRAP. The CDR3 DNA follows: TGTGCTAGTGGTCCGAACCTGGACAGGGAGGCCCAGTACTTC. It specifies CASGPNLDREAQYF.

The rearrangement uses TRBV4-1 and TRBJ2-3, with D perhaps matching TRBD1 (6 bases). V dropped 5 bases and J dropped 1 base, with 10 bases sitting between them. Germline loops: CDR1 MGHRA, CDR2 YSYEKL. CDR3 length: 14 residues. The CDR3 nucleotides are TGCGCCAGCAGCACGCGGACAGGCACAGATACGCAGTATTTT. This encodes CASSTRTGTDTQYF.